This TCR beta chain was sequenced in a study of beta chain features in type 1 diabetes. Study-level results: A potential PCR bias toward shorter templates would be equal in patient and control samples.

Worth noting for this clone: Its antigen is undetermined.

Looked up from germline, CDR1 is SEHNR and CDR2 is FQNEAQ (reference sequence). Trimming removed 7 bases at V and 5 bases at J, with 17 bases between. The CDR3 contains 15 residues. The investigators reverse transcribed all of the isolated RNA, so they sequenced expressed TCRB transcripts. Samples of naive, central memory and regulatory T cells yielded a mean of approximately 3.9 million reads. Generated by immunoSEQ multiplex PCR, the TCRdb table keeps only in-frame clones and is missing some. The table shows 400,000 to 500,000 clones, with about 14% occurring only once. The chain has TRBV7-9 and TRBJ2-2; D might be TRBD1 (5 bases). This receptor was obtained from a man aged 30 to 45 in good health. The sample taken for sequencing was naive CD4+ T cells from blood. The CDR3 DNA reads TGTGCCAGCATGCCTAGGGGTGCGGTTACCGGGGAGCTGTTTTTT. This sequence encodes CASMPRGAVTGELFF.